These T cell receptor beta chains were read from a single sample in a study of STAT5B mutations in CD4+ large granular lymphocyte leukemia. The repertoire was sequenced with immunoSEQ multiplex PCR; TCRdb's copy has only in-frame clones and lacks some. The sample yields 20,000 or so clones, 70% to 85% seen once. Sequenced material: CD4+ T cells from blood buffy coats. The source of these receptors is a human donor in good health. Both conserved end residues are part of each CDR3. The order of the fields is V gene, clone size, D gene, J gene, CDR3 protein, CDR3 DNA. A D gene is named only where the DNA matches it firmly. Clone size is given for some rows only: seen once, a few or many times, or a class if the clone is expanded.

v_gene: TRBV28
abundance: NA
d_gene: NA
j_gene: TRBJ1-2
CDR3aa: CASSTGPTESYTF
CDR3nt: TGTGCCAGCAGTACCGGGCCTACGGAGAGCTACACCTTC

v_gene: TRBV19
abundance: few
d_gene: NA
j_gene: TRBJ2-5
CDR3aa: CASSTGTGTETQYF
CDR3nt: TGTGCCAGTAGTACCGGGACGGGAACAGAGACCCAGTACTTC

v_gene: TRBV11-2
abundance: few
d_gene: TRBD1
j_gene: TRBJ1-4
CDR3aa: CASSRGTGPNEKLFF
CDR3nt: TGTGCCAGCAGCCGCGGGACAGGGCCCAATGAAAAACTGTTTTTT

v_gene: TRBV5-8
abundance: NA
d_gene: TRBD2
j_gene: TRBJ2-7
CDR3aa: CASRKGTSGRSSYEQYF
CDR3nt: TGTGCCAGCAGGAAAGGGACTAGCGGGAGAAGCTCCTACGAGCAGTACTTC

v_gene: TRBV6-5
abundance: NA
d_gene: TRBD1
j_gene: TRBJ1-4
CDR3aa: CASSYGDSNEKLFF
CDR3nt: TGTGCCAGCAGTTACGGGGACAGTAATGAAAAACTGTTTTTT

v_gene: TRBV7-9
abundance: few
d_gene: NA
j_gene: TRBJ1-1
CDR3aa: CASSATGGRVGAFF
CDR3nt: TGTGCCAGCAGCGCAACCGGGGGGCGCGTTGGAGCTTTCTTT

v_gene: TRBV5-4
abundance: NA
d_gene: NA
j_gene: TRBJ2-1
CDR3aa: CASSLPEGEQFF
CDR3nt: TGTGCCAGCAGCTTGCCCGAAGGTGAGCAGTTCTTC

v_gene: TRBV25-1
abundance: NA
d_gene: NA
j_gene: TRBJ2-7
CDR3aa: CASSESRGYGDEQYF
CDR3nt: TGTGCCAGCAGTGAATCCAGGGGATATGGCGACGAGCAGTACTTC

v_gene: TRBV6-6
abundance: NA
d_gene: TRBD1
j_gene: TRBJ2-7
CDR3aa: CASSLTGDHYEQYF
CDR3nt: TGTGCCAGCAGTTTGACAGGGGACCACTACGAGCAGTACTTC

v_gene: TRBV28
abundance: NA
d_gene: NA
j_gene: TRBJ1-4
CDR3aa: CASSLTTNEKLFF
CDR3nt: TGTGCCAGCAGTTTAACTACTAATGAAAAACTGTTTTTT

v_gene: TRBV7-9
abundance: NA
d_gene: NA
j_gene: TRBJ2-7
CDR3aa: CASSFNSYEQYF
CDR3nt: TGTGCCAGCAGCTTCAACAGCTACGAGCAGTACTTC

v_gene: TRBV5-1
abundance: NA
d_gene: NA
j_gene: TRBJ2-7
CDR3aa: CASSLSSGQIYEQYF
CDR3nt: TGCGCCAGCAGCTTGAGCTCCGGACAGATCTACGAGCAGTACTTC

v_gene: TRBV27
abundance: NA
d_gene: NA
j_gene: TRBJ2-1
CDR3aa: CASSLLGSEYEQFF
CDR3nt: TGTGCCAGCAGTTTGTTAGGTTCAGAGTATGAGCAGTTCTTC

v_gene: TRBV19
abundance: NA
d_gene: NA
j_gene: TRBJ1-5
CDR3aa: CASSSTANQPQHF
CDR3nt: TGTGCCAGTAGTTCAACAGCAAATCAGCCCCAGCATTTT

v_gene: TRBV10-2
abundance: NA
d_gene: NA
j_gene: TRBJ2-3
CDR3aa: CASMSPGDKDTQYF
CDR3nt: TGCGCCAGCATGTCACCTGGGGACAAAGATACGCAGTATTTT

v_gene: TRBV27
abundance: NA
d_gene: TRBD1
j_gene: TRBJ1-1
CDR3aa: CASISSLGRGVVTEAFF
CDR3nt: TGTGCCAGCATTTCGTCTTTGGGCAGGGGGGTCGTCACTGAAGCTTTCTTT

v_gene: TRBV7-2
abundance: NA
d_gene: NA
j_gene: TRBJ1-1
CDR3aa: CASSRQVAVNTEAFF
CDR3nt: TGTGCCAGCAGCCGACAGGTGGCAGTGAACACTGAAGCTTTCTTT

v_gene: TRBV5-1
abundance: NA
d_gene: TRBD1
j_gene: TRBJ1-1
CDR3aa: CASSWGQGANTEAFF
CDR3nt: TGCGCCAGCAGCTGGGGACAGGGGGCGAATACTGAAGCTTTCTTT

v_gene: TRBV7-7
abundance: few
d_gene: TRBD2
j_gene: TRBJ2-1
CDR3aa: CASSLAEGGEFF
CDR3nt: TGTGCTAGCAGCTTAGCGGAGGGAGGGGAGTTCTTC

v_gene: TRBV9
abundance: NA
d_gene: NA
j_gene: TRBJ2-1
CDR3aa: CASSGGRRASSEGRNEQFF
CDR3nt: TGTGCCAGCAGCGGGGGGCGCCGGGCTTCTAGCGAGGGGCGCAATGAGCAGTTCTTC

v_gene: TRBV11-2
abundance: NA
d_gene: NA
j_gene: TRBJ2-7
CDR3aa: CASSPDSHYEQYF
CDR3nt: TGTGCCAGCAGCCCAGACAGCCACTACGAGCAGTACTTC

v_gene: TRBV18
abundance: few
d_gene: NA
j_gene: TRBJ1-1
CDR3aa: CASSRNAVSNTEAFF
CDR3nt: TGTGCCAGCTCACGGAACGCAGTCTCGAACACTGAAGCTTTCTTT

v_gene: TRBV5-6
abundance: NA
d_gene: NA
j_gene: TRBJ2-6
CDR3aa: CASSFSDRIDSGANVLTF
CDR3nt: TGTGCCAGCAGCTTTTCGGACAGAATAGACTCTGGGGCCAACGTCCTGACTTTC

v_gene: TRBV27
abundance: NA
d_gene: NA
j_gene: TRBJ1-1
CDR3aa: CASNRLSKTSNTEAFF
CDR3nt: TGTGCCAGCAACCGGCTGTCCAAAACATCGAACACTGAAGCTTTCTTT

v_gene: TRBV7-9
abundance: NA
d_gene: TRBD1
j_gene: TRBJ2-7
CDR3aa: CASSPGGESYEQYF
CDR3nt: TGTGCCAGCAGCCCAGGGGGAGAGTCCTACGAGCAGTACTTC

v_gene: TRBV7-2
abundance: NA
d_gene: NA
j_gene: TRBJ1-5
CDR3aa: CASSLGSGNQPQHF
CDR3nt: TGTGCCAGCAGCTTAGGTTCCGGGAATCAGCCCCAGCATTTT

v_gene: TRBV6-5
abundance: once
d_gene: TRBD2
j_gene: TRBJ2-3
CDR3aa: CASSPSGSGDTQYF
CDR3nt: TGTGCCAGCAGTCCCAGCGGGAGCGGGGATACGCAGTATTTT

v_gene: TRBV10-3
abundance: NA
d_gene: TRBD2
j_gene: TRBJ2-2
CDR3aa: CAISEPPSGGFAGELFF
CDR3nt: TGTGCCATCAGTGAGCCCCCTAGCGGGGGGTTTGCTGGGGAGCTGTTTTTT

v_gene: TRBV7-8
abundance: few
d_gene: NA
j_gene: TRBJ1-5
CDR3aa: CASSLVVGGYQPQHF
CDR3nt: TGTGCCAGCAGCTTAGTAGTAGGGGGATATCAGCCCCAGCATTTT

v_gene: TRBV28
abundance: NA
d_gene: TRBD2
j_gene: TRBJ2-7
CDR3aa: CASKSGRPYEQYF
CDR3nt: TGTGCCAGCAAAAGCGGGAGACCCTACGAGCAGTACTTC